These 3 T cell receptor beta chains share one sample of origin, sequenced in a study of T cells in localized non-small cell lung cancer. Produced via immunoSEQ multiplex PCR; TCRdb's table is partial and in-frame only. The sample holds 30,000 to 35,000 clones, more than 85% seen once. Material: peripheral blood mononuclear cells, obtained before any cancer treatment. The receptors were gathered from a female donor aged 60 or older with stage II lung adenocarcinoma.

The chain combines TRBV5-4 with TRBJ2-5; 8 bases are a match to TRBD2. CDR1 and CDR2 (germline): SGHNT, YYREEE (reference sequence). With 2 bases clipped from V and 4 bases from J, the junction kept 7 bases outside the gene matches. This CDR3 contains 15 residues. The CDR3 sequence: CASSFGGRGGETQYF. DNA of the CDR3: TGTGCCAGCAGCTTTGGAGGTCGGGGGGGAGAGACCCAGTACTTC.

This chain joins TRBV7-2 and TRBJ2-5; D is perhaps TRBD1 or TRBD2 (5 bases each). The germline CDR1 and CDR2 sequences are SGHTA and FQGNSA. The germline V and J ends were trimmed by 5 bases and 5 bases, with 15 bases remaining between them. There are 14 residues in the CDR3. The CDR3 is CASSQGRAWETQYF. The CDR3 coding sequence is TGTGCCAGCAGCCAGGGACGGGCGTGGGAGACCCAGTACTTC.

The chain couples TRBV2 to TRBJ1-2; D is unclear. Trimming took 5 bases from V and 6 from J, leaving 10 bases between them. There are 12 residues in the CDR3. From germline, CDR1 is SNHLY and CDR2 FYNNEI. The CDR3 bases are TGTGCCAGCAGTTTAGACGTCCATGGCTACACCTTC. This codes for CASSLDVHGYTF.